The clone carrying this T cell receptor (beta chain) appeared many times. Its antigen is undetermined. These data belong to a study of regulatory T cells in long-lasting Graves disease. General study results and limits: Reduced TCR diversity was observed in persistent Graves' patients versus newly diagnosed patients. Sample size, which was small, may have reduced accuracy.

Stated time point: persistent/refractory GD, antithyroid drugs over 5 years with positive TRAb. RNA isolated from PBMCs was used to make the TCR library. Germline CDR1 and CDR2: MDHEN and SYDVKM. Trimming removed 2 bases at V and 0 bases at J, with 11 bases between. The CDR3 totals 16 residues. Construction of the TCR beta libraries employed iRepertoire HTBI primers in conjunction with Arm-PCR of CDR3 regions. TCRdb recomputed calls from the multiplex PCR reads with MiXCR, one row per CDR3 protein. The sample has roughly 470,000 distinct CDR3 sequences, less than 25% seen once. The rearrangement joins TRBV28 to TRBJ2-4; D gene ambiguous. This clonotype was obtained from a female donor with Graves disease. The input for sequencing was peripheral blood mononuclear cells (PBMCs), taken when the disease was refractory, from a patient treated with antithyroid drugs. The CDR3 protein is CASSLTSGLAKNIQYF. The CDR3 DNA follows: TGTGCCAGCAGTTTAACATCTGGGCTAGCCAAAAACATTCAGTACTTC.